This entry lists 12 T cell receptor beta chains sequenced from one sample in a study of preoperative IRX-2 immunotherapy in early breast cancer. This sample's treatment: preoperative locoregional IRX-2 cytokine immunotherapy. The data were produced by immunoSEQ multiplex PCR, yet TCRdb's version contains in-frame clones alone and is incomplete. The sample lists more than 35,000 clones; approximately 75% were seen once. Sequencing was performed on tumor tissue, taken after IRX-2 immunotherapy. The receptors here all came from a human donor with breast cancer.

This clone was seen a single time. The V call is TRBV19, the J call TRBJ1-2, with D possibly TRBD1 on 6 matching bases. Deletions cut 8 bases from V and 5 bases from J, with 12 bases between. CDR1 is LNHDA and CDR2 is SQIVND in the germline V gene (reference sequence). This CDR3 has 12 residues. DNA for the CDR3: TGTGCCAGTTGGGACACGCGGTATGGCTACACCTTC. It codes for CASWDTRYGYTF.

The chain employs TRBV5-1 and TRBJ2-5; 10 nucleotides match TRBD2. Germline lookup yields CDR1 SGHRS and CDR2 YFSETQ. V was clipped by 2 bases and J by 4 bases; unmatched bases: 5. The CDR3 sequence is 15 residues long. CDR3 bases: TGCGCCAGCAGCTTTCTAGCGGGAGCTGGAGAGACCCAGTACTTC. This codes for CASSFLAGAGETQYF. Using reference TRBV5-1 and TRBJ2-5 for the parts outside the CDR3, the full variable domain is KAGVTQTPRYLIKTRGQQVTLSCSPISGHRSVSWYQQTPGQGLQFLFEYFSETQRNKGNFPGRFSGRQFSNSRSEMNVSTLELGDSALYLCASSFLAGAGETQYFGPGTRLLVL.

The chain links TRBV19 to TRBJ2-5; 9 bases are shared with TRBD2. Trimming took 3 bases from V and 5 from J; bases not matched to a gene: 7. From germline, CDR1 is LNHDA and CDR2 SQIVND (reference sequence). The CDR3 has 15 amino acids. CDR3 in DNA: TGTGCCAGTAGTATCTCCCTAGCGGGGCGGGAGACCCAGTACTTC. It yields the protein CASSISLAGRETQYF. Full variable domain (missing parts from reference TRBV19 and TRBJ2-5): DGGITQSPKYLFRKEGQNVTLSCEQNLNHDAMYWYRQDPGQGLRLIYYSQIVNDFQKGDIAEGYSVSREKKESFPLTVTSAQKNPTAFYLCASSISLAGRETQYFGPGTRLLVL.

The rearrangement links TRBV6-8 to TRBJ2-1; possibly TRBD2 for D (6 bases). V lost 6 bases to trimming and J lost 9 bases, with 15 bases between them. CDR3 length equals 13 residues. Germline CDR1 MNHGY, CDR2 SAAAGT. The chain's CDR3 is CASSATSGVEQFF. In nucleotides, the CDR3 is TGTGCCAGCAGCGCGACTAGTGGTGTTGAGCAGTTCTTC.

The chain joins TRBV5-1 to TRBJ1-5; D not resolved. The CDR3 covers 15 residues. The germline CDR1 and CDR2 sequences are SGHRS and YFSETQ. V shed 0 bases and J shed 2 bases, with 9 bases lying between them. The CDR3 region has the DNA TGCGCCAGCAGCTTGGAGGGCGTTCGCAATCAGCCCCAGCATTTT. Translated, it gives CASSLEGVRNQPQHF.

The CDR3 region is CASGLVGLAGGPNTGELFF. In DNA, the CDR3 is TGTGCTAGTGGTTTGGTAGGGCTAGCGGGGGGGCCGAACACCGGGGAGCTGTTTTTT. The chain carries TRBV12-5 and TRBJ2-2; the match to TRBD2 covers 12 bases. Germline CDR1 is LGHNT and CDR2 is FRNRAP. V gave up 0 bases and J gave up 0 bases; unmatched junction bases: 5. The CDR3 has 19 residues.

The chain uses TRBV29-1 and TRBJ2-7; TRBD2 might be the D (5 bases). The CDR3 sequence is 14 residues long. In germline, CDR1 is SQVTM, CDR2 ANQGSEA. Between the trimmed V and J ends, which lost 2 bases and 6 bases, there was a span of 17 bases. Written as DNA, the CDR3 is TGCAGCGTTGAAACGGGGAGAGGGTCTTTCGAGCAGTACTTC. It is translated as CSVETGRGSFEQYF.

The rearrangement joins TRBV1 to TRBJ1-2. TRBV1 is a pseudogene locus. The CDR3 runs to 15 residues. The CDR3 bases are TGCGCCAGCAGCCCCGACCCGCTTGGCAACTATGGCTACACCTTC. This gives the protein CASSPDPLGNYGYTF.

The CDR3 here is CASSPLSTDTQYF. The CDR3 DNA reads as TGTGCCAGCAGCCCCCTTTCCACAGATACGCAGTATTTT. The chain combines TRBV7-1 with TRBJ2-3; D ambiguous. TRBV7-1 is given ORF status, its function remaining uncertain. The CDR3 length is 13 residues. V lost 5 bases to trimming and J lost 2 bases, with 8 bases between them.

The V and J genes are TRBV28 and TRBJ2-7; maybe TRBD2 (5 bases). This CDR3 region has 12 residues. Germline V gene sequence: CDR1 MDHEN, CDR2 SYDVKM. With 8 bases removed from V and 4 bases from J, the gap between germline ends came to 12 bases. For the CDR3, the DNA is TGTGCCAGCGTCGGAGGACCGTACGAGCAGTACTTC. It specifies CASVGGPYEQYF.

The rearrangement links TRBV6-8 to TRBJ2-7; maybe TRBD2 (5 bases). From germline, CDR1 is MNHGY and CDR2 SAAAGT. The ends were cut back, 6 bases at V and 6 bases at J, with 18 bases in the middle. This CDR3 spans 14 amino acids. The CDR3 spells CASSPPGLPREQYF. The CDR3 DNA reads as TGTGCCAGCAGCCCACCCGGACTCCCCCGCGAGCAGTACTTC.

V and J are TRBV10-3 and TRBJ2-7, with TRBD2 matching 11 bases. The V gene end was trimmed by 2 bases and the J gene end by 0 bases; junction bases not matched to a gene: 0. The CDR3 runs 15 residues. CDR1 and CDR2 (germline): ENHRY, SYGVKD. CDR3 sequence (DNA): TGTGCCATCAGTGAGACTAGCGGGAGCTCCTACGAGCAGTACTTC. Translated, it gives CAISETSGSSYEQYF.